Listed here are 20 T cell receptor beta chains from one sample, sequenced in a study of cytomegalovirus exposure and HLA in healthy donors. Primers for the PCR totalled 60 Vbeta and 13 Jbeta. Here immunoSEQ multiplex PCR was the method, and the copy in TCRdb shows in-frame clones only, minus some. The table shows some 200,000 clones, with approximately 83% occurring only once. Sequencing input: PBMCs. Receptor source: a boy younger than 10 in good health and CMV-seronegative.

A single count supports this clone. The V and J genes are TRBV18 and TRBJ1-1; a possible D gene is TRBD1 (6 bases). Germline values: CDR1 KGHSH, CDR2 LQKENI. With 0 bases removed from V and 9 bases from J, the gap between germline ends came to 14 bases. This CDR3 has 14 residues. The CDR3 sequence is CASSPPEGGVKAFF. The DNA for the CDR3 is TGTGCCAGCTCACCACCGGAGGGGGGGGTTAAAGCTTTCTTT.

The chain couples TRBV6-1 to TRBJ2-5; 10 bases agree with TRBD1. CDR3 length: 15 residues. Germline V CDR1 and CDR2: MNHNS, SASEGT. The trim removed 8 bases at V and 4 bases at J, leaving 10 bases unmatched. In DNA, the CDR3 is TGTGCCAGCCACCACCTCCGGGACAGGGGAGAGACCCAGTACTTC. Encoded protein: CASHHLRDRGETQYF.

This clone was observed a few times. The CDR3 loop reads CASSYYEGGPEDSPLHF. In nucleotides, the CDR3 is TGTGCCAGCAGCTATTACGAGGGGGGGCCTGAGGATTCACCCCTCCACTTT. The chain combines TRBV5-8 with TRBJ1-6; possible D gene TRBD1, 6 bases. CDR1 SGHTS and CDR2 YDEGEE come from the germline V gene. Trimming took off 3 bases at V and 8 bases at J, with 21 bases between the two ends. The CDR3 sequence is 17 residues long.

The chain combines TRBV5-1 with TRBJ2-7; the D gene is possibly TRBD2 (6 bases). Germline loops: CDR1 SGHRS, CDR2 YFSETQ. The CDR3 contains 15 residues. With 5 bases removed from V and 0 bases from J, the gap between germline ends came to 15 bases. CDR3 DNA sequence: TGCGCCAGCAGGTCCTCCGGGACTCTCTCCTACGAGCAGTACTTC. Its protein product is CASRSSGTLSYEQYF.

CDR3 in DNA: TGTGCCAGCAGTTCCCCGGGTCAGTCCTACGAGCAGTACTTC. Amino acids: CASSSPGQSYEQYF. The chain uses TRBV11-2 and TRBJ2-7; D ambiguous. Germline V gene lookup returns CDR1 SGHAT and CDR2 FQNNGV. This CDR3 region has 14 residues. Trimming cost V 6 bases and J 1 base, with 13 bases left between them.

The CDR3 nucleotides are TGTGCCAGCAGCCCGAGCACCCCTATCGGGGAGCTGTTTTTT. This encodes CASSPSTPIGELFF. The chain couples TRBV11-3 to TRBJ2-2; D remains unclear. Germline CDR1 and CDR2: SGHNT and YENEEA. This CDR3 has 14 amino acids. Trimming left V 5 bases short and J 7 bases short, with 14 bases between.

This clone was detected only a few times. The chain couples TRBV7-9 to TRBJ2-1, with 11 bases that match TRBD2. This CDR3 has 17 residues. The V and J ends lost 8 bases and 6 bases, in that order; junction bases with no gene match: 15. CDR1 SEHNR and CDR2 FQNEAQ come from the germline V gene (reference sequence). CDR3 DNA sequence: TGTGCCAGCCAAGACGTAATAGCGGGGGGGCATGCCAATGAGCAGTTCTTC. Protein: CASQDVIAGGHANEQFF. Using reference TRBV7-9 and TRBJ2-1 for the parts outside the CDR3, the full variable domain is DTGVSQNPRHKITKRGQNVTFRCDPISEHNRLYWYRQTLGQGPEFLTYFQNEAQLEKSRLLSDRFSAERPKGSFSTLEIQRTEQGDSAMYLCASQDVIAGGHANEQFFGPGTRLTVL.

This rearrangement joins TRBV27 to TRBJ2-7, with unresolved D. Germline CDR1 MNHEY, CDR2 SMNVEV (reference sequence). V was trimmed by 5 bases and J by 0 bases, leaving 8 bases between them. The CDR3 sequence is 13 residues long. CDR3: CASSGLDSYEQYF. The CDR3 nucleotides are TGTGCCAGCAGTGGCCTAGACTCCTACGAGCAGTACTTC.

The V call is TRBV21-1, the J call TRBJ1-2; the tabulated D call, TRBD1, remains unverified against the DNA. TRBV21-1 is a pseudogene. The CDR3 is 10 amino acids. In nucleotides, the CDR3 is TGTGCCAGCCAGAAGTCCGGCTACACCTTC. Amino acids: CASQKSGYTF.

On this clone itself: Germline and junction disagree at one end, which may indicate a read error. This chain links TRBV6-1 with TRBJ2-3; D remains ambiguous. Germline CDR1 MNHNS, CDR2 SASEGT. The CDR3 sequence is 14 residues long. The CDR3 here is CASRLFLGTDTQYF. The CDR3 nucleotides read TGTGCCAGCCGGCTCTTTTTGGGCACGGATACGCAGTATTTT.

This chain connects TRBV6-1 to TRBJ2-4; the match to TRBD1 covers 8 bases. J lost 1 base, V lost 2 bases, and 4 bases had no gene match. Germline loops: CDR1 MNHNS, CDR2 SASEGT. The CDR3 consists of 16 residues. CDR3 DNA: TGTGCCAGCAGTGAACAGGGGGCCATGGCCAAAAACATTCAGTACTTC. The encoded protein is CASSEQGAMAKNIQYF.

This clone was seen once. The chain couples TRBV7-8 to TRBJ2-7; 10 positions match TRBD2. The CDR3 is made up of 17 amino acids. Germline CDR1 SGHVS, CDR2 FQNEAQ. V gave up 5 bases and J gave up 0 bases; unmatched junction bases: 10. The CDR3 protein is CASSTVGLATYSYEQYF. The CDR3 DNA is TGTGCCAGCAGCACAGTGGGACTAGCGACCTACTCCTACGAGCAGTACTTC. Full variable domain (remainder filled in from reference TRBV7-8 and TRBJ2-7): GAGVSQSPRYKVAKRGQDVALRCDPISGHVSLFWYQQALGQGPEFLTYFQNEAQLDKSGLPSDRFFAERPEGSVSTLKIQRTQQEDSAVYLCASSTVGLATYSYEQYFGPGTRLTVT.

The rearrangement uses TRBV27 and TRBJ1-1; D possibly corresponds to TRBD1 (6 bases). The CDR3 totals 13 residues. CDR1 is MNHEY and CDR2 is SMNVEV in the germline V gene (reference sequence). Trimming cost V 5 bases and J 6 bases, with 13 bases left between them. The CDR3 spells CASSDTAGAEAFF. DNA of the CDR3: TGTGCCAGCAGTGACACAGCAGGGGCTGAAGCTTTCTTT.

This CDR3 is CASSGFPSAGVNEQFF. The CDR3 region has the DNA TGTGCCAGCAGCGGATTCCCGTCAGCGGGGGTCAATGAGCAGTTCTTC. The chain carries TRBV7-9 and TRBJ2-1; 8 bases match TRBD2. The CDR3 is 16 amino acids. Per the germline V gene, CDR1 is SEHNR and CDR2 is FQNEAQ (reference sequence). The V segment lost 5 bases and the J segment 6 bases; nucleotides outside the gene matches: 12.

The rearrangement uses TRBV19 and TRBJ2-3; the match to TRBD2 covers 9 bases. Germline values: CDR1 LNHDA, CDR2 SQIVND (reference sequence). This CDR3 is built from 16 residues. Trimming cost V 5 bases and J 3 bases; bases outside gene matches: 9. The CDR3 DNA reads as TGTGCCAGTAGTCCGCGGGGGGGCCCTAGGACAGATACGCAGTATTTT. Residues: CASSPRGGPRTDTQYF. The full variable domain, in which reference TRBV19 and TRBJ2-3 provide the parts outside the CDR3, is DGGITQSPKYLFRKEGQNVTLSCEQNLNHDAMYWYRQDPGQGLRLIYYSQIVNDFQKGDIAEGYSVSREKKESFPLTVTSAQKNPTAFYLCASSPRGGPRTDTQYFGPGTRLTVL.

A single count supports this clone. V and J are TRBV7-9 and TRBJ2-3; 9 bases map to TRBD2. The germline CDR1 and CDR2 sequences are SEHNR and FQNEAQ (reference sequence). There are 18 residues in the CDR3. V gave up 5 bases and J gave up 1 base; unmatched junction bases: 13. CDR3 coding DNA: TGTGCCAGCAGCCGAGGTAGCGGGGGAGTATCAGGCACAGATACGCAGTATTTT. Amino acids: CASSRGSGGVSGTDTQYF.

V is TRBV7-2 and J is TRBJ1-5; 7 positions agree with TRBD1. Trimming removed 10 bases from V and 3 bases from J; junction bases left unmatched: 6. CDR1 and CDR2 (germline): SGHTA, FQGNSA. The CDR3 covers 13 residues. In nucleotides, the CDR3 is TGTGCCACTGGGACAGACTTCAATCAGCCCCAGCATTTT. Translation gives CATGTDFNQPQHF.

The chain couples TRBV18 to TRBJ2-3; D may be TRBD1 (6 bases). The V end was cut by 5 bases, the J end by 0 bases, with 15 bases between. Germline CDR1 reads KGHSH; CDR2 reads LQKENI. The length of the CDR3 is 16 residues. CDR3 nucleotides: TGTGCCAGCTCATCCTCCGGGACAACTAGCACAGATACGCAGTATTTT. Its translation is CASSSSGTTSTDTQYF.

The J gene is TRBJ2-1, the V gene TRBV7-6, with TRBD2 matching over 8 bases. This CDR3 spans 14 amino acids. Trimming removed 3 bases from V and 9 bases from J; junction bases left unmatched: 7. CDR1 and CDR2 from the germline V gene are SGHVS and FNYEAQ. This CDR3 reads CASSFSGAGGEQFF. CDR3 nucleotide sequence: TGTGCCAGCAGCTTTAGCGGGGCAGGTGGTGAGCAGTTCTTC.

The V call is TRBV27, the J call TRBJ1-2; 11 bases map to TRBD1. Germline V lookup: CDR1 MNHEY, CDR2 SMNVEV (reference sequence). This CDR3 has 15 amino acids. The ends lost 8 bases at V and 7 bases at J; junction bases unmatched: 12. CDR3 sequence reads: CASRRSQGQGGGYTF. The CDR3 DNA reads as TGTGCCAGCCGGAGGTCTCAGGGACAGGGGGGTGGCTACACCTTC.